This T cell receptor (beta chain) was captured by sequencing in a study of T cell repertoires in cytomegalovirus infection. This clonotype was found many times. Its matching antigen is unknown. Using its own MiXCR run on the reads, TCRdb lists one record per CDR3 protein. The sample lists around 570,000 distinct CDR3 sequences, about 39% seen once, with around 46% in the top ten. The CDR3 sequence is 17 residues long. V dropped 5 bases and J dropped 0; count of bases not matched to a gene: 6. Germline V gene lookup returns CDR1 SGHVS and CDR2 FQNEAQ. The sequence was collected from a human donor in good health (CMV status not recorded). Some clones in this sample may be carry-over from other donors' samples. The starting material was cultured PBMCs, obtained from culture after CMV antigen stimulation. The rearrangement joins TRBV7-8 to TRBJ2-1, with 11 bases lining up with TRBD2. This CDR3 reads CASSPGLAANSYNEQFF. The CDR3, as DNA: TGTGCCAGCAGCCCGGGACTAGCGGCTAACTCCTACAATGAGCAGTTCTTC. The whole variable domain, remainder taken from reference TRBV7-8 and TRBJ2-1, is GAGVSQSPRYKVAKRGQDVALRCDPISGHVSLFWYQQALGQGPEFLTYFQNEAQLDKSGLPSDRFFAERPEGSVSTLKIQRTQQEDSAVYLCASSPGLAANSYNEQFFGPGTRLTVL.